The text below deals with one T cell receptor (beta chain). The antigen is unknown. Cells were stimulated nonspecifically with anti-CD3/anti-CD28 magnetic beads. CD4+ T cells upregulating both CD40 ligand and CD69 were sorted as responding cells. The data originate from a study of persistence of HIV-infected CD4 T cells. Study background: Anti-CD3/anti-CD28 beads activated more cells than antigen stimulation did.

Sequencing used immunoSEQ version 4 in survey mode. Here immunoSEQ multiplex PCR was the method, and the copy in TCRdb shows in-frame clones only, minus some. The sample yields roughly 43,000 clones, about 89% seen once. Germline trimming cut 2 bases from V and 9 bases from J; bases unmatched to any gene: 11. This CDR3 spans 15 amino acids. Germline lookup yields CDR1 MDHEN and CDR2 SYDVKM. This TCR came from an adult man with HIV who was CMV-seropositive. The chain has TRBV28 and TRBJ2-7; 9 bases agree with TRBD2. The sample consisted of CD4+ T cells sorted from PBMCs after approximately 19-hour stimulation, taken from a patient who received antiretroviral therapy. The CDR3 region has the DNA TGTGCCAGCAGTTTAAGGGGGGTAGCGGGGGACCGGCAGTACTTC. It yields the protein CASSLRGVAGDRQYF.